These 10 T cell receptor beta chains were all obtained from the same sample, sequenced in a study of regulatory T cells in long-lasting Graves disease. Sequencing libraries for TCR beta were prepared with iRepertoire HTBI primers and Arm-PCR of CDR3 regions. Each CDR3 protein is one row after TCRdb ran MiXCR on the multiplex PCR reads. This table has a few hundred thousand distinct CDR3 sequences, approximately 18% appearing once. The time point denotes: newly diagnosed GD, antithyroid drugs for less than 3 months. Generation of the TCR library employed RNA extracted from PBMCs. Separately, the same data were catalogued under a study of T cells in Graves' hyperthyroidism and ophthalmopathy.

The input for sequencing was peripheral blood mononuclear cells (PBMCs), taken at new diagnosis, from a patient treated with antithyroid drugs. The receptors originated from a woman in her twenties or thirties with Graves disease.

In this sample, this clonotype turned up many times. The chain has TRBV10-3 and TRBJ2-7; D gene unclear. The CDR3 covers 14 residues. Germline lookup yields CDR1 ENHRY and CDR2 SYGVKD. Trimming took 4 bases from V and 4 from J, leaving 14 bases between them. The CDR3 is CAISGDGTAYEQYF. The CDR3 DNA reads TGTGCCATCAGTGGCGACGGTACCGCATACGAGCAGTACTTC.

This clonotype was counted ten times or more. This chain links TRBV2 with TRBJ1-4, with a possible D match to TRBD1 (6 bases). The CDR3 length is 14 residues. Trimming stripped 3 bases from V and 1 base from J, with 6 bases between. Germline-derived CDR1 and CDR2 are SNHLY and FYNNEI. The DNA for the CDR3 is TGTGCCAGCAGTGAGGACAGAACTAATGAAAAACTGTTTTTT. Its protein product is CASSEDRTNEKLFF.

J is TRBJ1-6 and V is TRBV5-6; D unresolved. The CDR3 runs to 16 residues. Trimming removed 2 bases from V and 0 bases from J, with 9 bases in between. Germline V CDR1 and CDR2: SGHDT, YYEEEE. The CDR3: CASSFNGFSYNSPLHF. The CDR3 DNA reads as TGTGCCAGCAGCTTTAATGGGTTCTCCTATAATTCACCCCTCCACTTT.

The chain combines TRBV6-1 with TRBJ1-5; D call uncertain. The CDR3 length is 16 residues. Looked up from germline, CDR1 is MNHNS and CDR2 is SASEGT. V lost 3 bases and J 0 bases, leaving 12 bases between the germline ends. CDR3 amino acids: CASSDTGEYSNQPQHF. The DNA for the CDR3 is TGTGCCAGCAGTGACACGGGAGAATATAGCAATCAGCCCCAGCATTTT.

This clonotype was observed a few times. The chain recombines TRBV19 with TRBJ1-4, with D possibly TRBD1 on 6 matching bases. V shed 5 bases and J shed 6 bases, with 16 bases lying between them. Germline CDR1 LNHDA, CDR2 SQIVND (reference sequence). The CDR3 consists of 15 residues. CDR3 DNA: TGTGCCAGTAGTCCCAGGGGTGCCTTCGATGAAAAACTGTTTTTT. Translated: CASSPRGAFDEKLFF. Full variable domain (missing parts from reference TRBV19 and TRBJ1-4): DGGITQSPKYLFRKEGQNVTLSCEQNLNHDAMYWYRQDPGQGLRLIYYSQIVNDFQKGDIAEGYSVSREKKESFPLTVTSAQKNPTAFYLCASSPRGAFDEKLFFGSGTQLSVL.

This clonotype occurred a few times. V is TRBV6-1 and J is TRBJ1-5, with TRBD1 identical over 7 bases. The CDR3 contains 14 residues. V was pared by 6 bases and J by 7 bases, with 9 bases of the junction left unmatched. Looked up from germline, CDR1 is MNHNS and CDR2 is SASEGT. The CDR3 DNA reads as TGTGCCAGCAGCAATAACAGGGGAGAGCAGCCCCAGCATTTT. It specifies CASSNNRGEQPQHF.

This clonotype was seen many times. In nucleotides, the CDR3 is TGCAGTGCTAGAGTGGGGATTAACTATGGCTACACCTTC. Amino acid sequence: CSARVGINYGYTF. The rearrangement joins TRBV20-1 to TRBJ1-2, with no clear D. This CDR3 is 13 amino acids long. V shed 1 base and J shed 1 base, with 7 bases lying between them. Germline loops: CDR1 DFQATT, CDR2 SNEGSKA (reference sequence).

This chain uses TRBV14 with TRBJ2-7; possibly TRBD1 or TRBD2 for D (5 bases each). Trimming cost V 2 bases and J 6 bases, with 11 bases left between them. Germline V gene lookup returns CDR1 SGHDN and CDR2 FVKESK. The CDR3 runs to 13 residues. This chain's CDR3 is CASSQNVGTEQYF. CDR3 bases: TGTGCCAGCAGCCAAAACGTGGGGACCGAGCAGTACTTC.

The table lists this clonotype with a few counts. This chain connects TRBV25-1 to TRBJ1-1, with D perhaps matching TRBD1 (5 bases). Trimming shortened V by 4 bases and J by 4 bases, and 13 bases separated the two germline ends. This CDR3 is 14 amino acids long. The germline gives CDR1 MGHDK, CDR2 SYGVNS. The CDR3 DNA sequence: TGTGCCAGCAGTGGGGGGGGGGAAGGCACTGAAGCTTTCTTT. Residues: CASSGGGEGTEAFF. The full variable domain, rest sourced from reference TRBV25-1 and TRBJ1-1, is EADIYQTPRYLVIGTGKKITLECSQTMGHDKMYWYQQDPGMELHLIHYSYGVNSTEKGDLSSESTVSRIRTEHFPLTLESARPSHTSQYLCASSGGGEGTEAFFGQGTRLTVV.

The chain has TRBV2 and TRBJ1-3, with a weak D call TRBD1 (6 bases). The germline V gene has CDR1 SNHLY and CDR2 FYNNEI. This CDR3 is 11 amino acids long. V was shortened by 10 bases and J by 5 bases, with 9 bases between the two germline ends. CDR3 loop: CATDRRNTIYF. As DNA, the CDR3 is TGTGCCACAGACAGGCGAAACACCATATATTTT.